Sequencing of this T cell receptor beta chain was carried out in a study of blood T cell repertoires in COVID-19. In assigning cohorts, the study relied on participant-reported clinical history. Cohort 3 recovered donors had two negative PCRs, clearance, or symptom resolution. In the original workflow: Quantification of nucleated cells was approximated via reference gene primer amplification. TCRdb's table, derived via immunoSEQ multiplex PCR, lists solely in-frame clones and lacks some. D and trimming come from the DNA, and the V and J calls and clone size come from that table. The data show approximately 300,000 clones, with more than 85% seen just once and around 20% held by the top ten. J lost 1 base, V lost 5 bases, and 6 bases had no gene match. The germline gives CDR1 SGHTA, CDR2 FQGTGA. CDR3 length equals 17 residues.

The rearrangement links TRBV7-3 to TRBJ2-1; TRBD2 matches 12 bases. The source is a woman aged 30 to 39 who had recovered from COVID-19. The sequenced sample was PBMCs or T cells enriched from blood (not recorded which). The CDR3 DNA sequence: TGTGCCAGCAGCCCTAGGACTAGCGGGATATCCTACAATGAGCAGTTCTTC. Its translation: CASSPRTSGISYNEQFF.